This passage covers 15 T cell receptor beta chains from one sample sequenced in a study of OX40 agonist ivuxolimab in advanced cancers. The library was generated by the immunoSEQ multiplex PCR assay. TCRdb obtained this table from immuneACCESS and retained in-frame rearrangements with V and J assigned. These tables miss some clones; where compared with another copy, unresolved V genes account for less than half of the shortfall, and the remainder is unexplained. In this sample the table shows 65,000 to 75,000 clones, roughly 80% of which occur a single time. The top ten constitute about 7% of the sample. The sequences come from CD4+ or CD8+ T cells sorted from blood, collected in a trial of the OX40 agonist ivuxolimab. Every receptor here comes from an adult with an advanced solid tumor such as melanoma, head and neck, liver or kidney cancer.

CDR3 protein: CAWTEGRDAVAQYF. The CDR3 coding sequence is TGTGCCTGGACCGAGGGACGCGACGCGGTGGCGCAGTATTTT. The V and J genes are TRBV30 and TRBJ2-3; the D call may be TRBD1 or TRBD2 (5 bases each). Germline V gene lookup returns CDR1 GTSNPN and CDR2 SVGIG (reference sequence). The CDR3 covers 14 residues. V lost 4 bases and J lost 10, with 21 bases in between.

The V and J genes are TRBV6-1 and TRBJ1-3, with D uncertain. Germline CDR1 reads MNHNS; CDR2 reads SASEGT. Trimming shortened V by 1 base and J by 2 bases, and 6 bases separated the two germline ends. This CDR3 region has 14 residues. The CDR3 here is CASSEGVPGNTIYF. DNA for the CDR3: TGTGCCAGCAGTGAAGGAGTGCCTGGAAACACCATATATTTT.

This sequence joins TRBV6-5 and TRBJ1-2, with TRBD1 matching over 10 bases. Germline V gene data show CDR1 as MNHEY and CDR2 as SVGAGI. This CDR3 contains 14 residues. Unmatched junction bases numbered 8, after V lost 6 bases and J lost 7 bases. CDR3 sequence: CASSPTRDRGGYTF. CDR3 in DNA: TGTGCCAGCAGCCCCACCCGGGACAGGGGTGGCTACACCTTC.

The V and J genes are TRBV7-8 and TRBJ2-5; perhaps TRBD2 as D (6 bases). V gave up 5 bases and J gave up 2 bases, with 15 bases separating them. Per the germline V gene, CDR1 is SGHVS and CDR2 is FQNEAQ. The CDR3 is 15 residues long. The chain's CDR3 is CASSPQPGLQETQYF. The CDR3 coding sequence is TGTGCCAGCAGCCCACAGCCGGGACTTCAAGAGACCCAGTACTTC.

This rearrangement joins TRBV27 to TRBJ2-7; D is unclear. V was shortened by 3 bases and J by 4 bases, with 10 bases between the two germline ends. This CDR3 spans 13 amino acids. CDR1 MNHEY and CDR2 SMNVEV come from the germline V gene (reference sequence). CDR3 nucleotides: TGTGCCAGCAGTTTGTTTCCGCATTACGAGCAGTACTTC. It codes for CASSLFPHYEQYF.

This CDR3 reads CASSLLGQGNYGYTF. CDR3 nucleotide sequence: TGCGCCAGCAGCTTGCTGGGACAGGGGAACTATGGCTACACCTTC. The V call is TRBV5-1, the J call TRBJ1-2; 10 nucleotides line up with TRBD1. The CDR3 sequence is 15 residues long. The germline V gene encodes CDR1 SGHRS and CDR2 YFSETQ. V dropped 1 base and J dropped 2; count of bases not matched to a gene: 2.

This chain uses TRBV5-4 with TRBJ1-4; 7 bases match TRBD1. Germline V gives CDR1 SGHNT, CDR2 YYREEE (reference sequence). With V trimmed by 9 bases and J by 8 bases, 19 bases remained unmatched. This CDR3 contains 16 residues. CDR3 bases: TGTGCCACCGGATCGGGACAGATAACAACTCGGGAAAAACTGTTTTTT. Protein sequence: CATGSGQITTREKLFF. Together with reference TRBV5-4 and TRBJ1-4, the CDR3 gives the full variable domain: ETGVTQSPTHLIKTRGQQVTLRCSSQSGHNTVSWYQQALGQGPQFIFQYYREEENGRGNFPPRFSGLQFPNYSSELNVNALELDDSALYLCATGSGQITTREKLFFGSGTQLSVL.

The rearrangement joins TRBV2 to TRBJ2-3, with D perhaps TRBD2 (6 bases). V was trimmed by 5 bases and J by 3 bases, leaving 12 bases between them. The CDR3 contains 14 residues. Germline V gives CDR1 SNHLY, CDR2 FYNNEI. The CDR3 region is CASSRETGTDTQYF. The CDR3 bases are TGTGCCAGCAGTCGGGAGACGGGTACAGATACGCAGTATTTT.

The J gene is TRBJ2-7, the V gene TRBV7-2; D not certain. The V gene's germline CDR1 is SGHTA and CDR2 FQGNSA. This CDR3 is built from 11 residues. Trimming cost V 3 bases and J 0 bases, with 0 bases left between them. The CDR3 nucleotides are TGTGCCAGCAGCTTCTCCTACGAGCAGTACTTC. This gives the protein CASSFSYEQYF.

The V and J genes are TRBV19 and TRBJ1-2; D is possibly TRBD1 (6 bases). The germline CDR1 and CDR2 sequences are LNHDA and SQIVND (reference sequence). The CDR3 has 12 residues. Deletions cut 4 bases from V and 4 bases from J, with 7 bases between. In DNA form, the CDR3 reads TGTGCCAGTAGTAGGACAGCCTATGGCTACACCTTC. It translates to CASSRTAYGYTF.

The V gene is TRBV5-4, the J gene TRBJ1-2; possibly TRBD1 for D (5 bases). Trimming shortened V by 3 bases and J by 2 bases, and 11 bases separated the two germline ends. The CDR3 runs to 14 residues. The germline V gene has CDR1 SGHNT and CDR2 YYREEE (reference sequence). The CDR3, as DNA: TGTGCCAGCAGCTATGACCAGGGAAACTATGGCTACACCTTC. It translates to CASSYDQGNYGYTF.

This chain uses TRBV7-2 with TRBJ1-1, with no clear D. V lost 5 bases, J lost 3 bases, and 16 bases lay in between. CDR1 is SGHTA and CDR2 is FQGNSA in the germline V gene. The length of the CDR3 is 15 residues. The CDR3 DNA reads TGTGCCAGCAGCCCCCAGGCCCGGGAGGACACTGAAGCTTTCTTT. Translated: CASSPQAREDTEAFF. The full variable domain, completed using reference TRBV7-2 and TRBJ1-1, is GAGVSQSPSNKVTEKGKDVELRCDPISGHTALYWYRQSLGQGLEFLIYFQGNSAPDKSGLPSDRFSAERTGGSVSTLTIQRTQQEDSAVYLCASSPQAREDTEAFFGQGTRLTVV.

The genes are TRBV7-3 and TRBJ2-2; 9 bases are a match to TRBD1. Looked up from germline, CDR1 is SGHTA and CDR2 is FQGTGA. Trimming at V came to 5 bases and at J to 5 bases, leaving 6 bases not matched to a gene. CDR3 size: 15 residues. The CDR3 nucleotides are TGTGCCAGCAGCCCCCACAGGGGGCAAACCGGGGAGCTGTTTTTT. It is translated as CASSPHRGQTGELFF.

This clone occurred a few times. This sequence joins TRBV7-2 and TRBJ1-1; maybe TRBD1 (5 bases). The CDR3 length is 13 residues. CDR1 is SGHTA and CDR2 is FQGNSA in the germline V gene. V lost 4 bases, J lost 1 base, and 7 bases lay in between. This CDR3 is CASSSGANTEAFF. The CDR3 coding sequence is TGTGCCAGCAGCTCCGGGGCGAACACTGAAGCTTTCTTT.

The chain links TRBV6-1 to TRBJ2-1; TRBD1 aligns across 10 bases. V dropped 2 bases and J dropped 9; count of bases not matched to a gene: 7. This CDR3 comprises 15 residues. The germline V gene has CDR1 MNHNS and CDR2 SASEGT. CDR3 sequence reads: CASSEIRTGGSEQFF. In DNA form, the CDR3 reads TGTGCCAGCAGTGAAATCAGGACAGGGGGGAGTGAGCAGTTCTTC.